A selection of T cell receptor beta chains follows, all from one sample in a study of CD8 T cells in ankylosing spondylitis. TCRdb reprocessed the 5' RACE reads via MiXCR and lists one record per CDR3 protein. The sample records roughly 250,000 distinct CDR3 sequences, around 7.8% being singletons. Sequenced input: blood, either unsorted or a sorted T cell fraction (not recorded which). These receptors originate from a male donor with ankylosing spondylitis or in good health (not recorded which). Both conserved end residues are part of each CDR3. The D gene is left open where the match is weak. Clone size appears in some rows only: once, few, many, or a class for an expanded clone.

clone_size j_call d_call v_call cdr3_nt cdr3_aa
many TRBJ1-1 TRBD1 TRBV5-6 TGTGCCAGCAGCTTGGAGGACAGGGTATCTTTCTTT CASSLEDRVSFF
- TRBJ2-3 - TRBV7-2 TGTGCCAGCAGCTCAGGACTAGGGGGGGATACGCAGTATTTT CASSSGLGGDTQYF
many TRBJ2-7 - TRBV6-5 TGTGCCAGCAGTTACTCGGCTAACTCCTACGAGCAGTACTTC CASSYSANSYEQYF
many TRBJ2-2 - TRBV29-1 TGCAGCGTGGAATATTACACCGGGGAGCTGTTTTTT CSVEYYTGELFF
many TRBJ1-3 - TRBV15 TGTGCCACCAGCAGAGGGGGGGTCTCTGGAAACACCATATATTTT CATSRGGVSGNTIYF
many TRBJ2-7 - TRBV4-3 TGCGCCAGCAGCCAAGATGGCGGGGACGCGCAGTACTTC CASSQDGGDAQYF
many TRBJ2-3 - TRBV7-2 TGTGCCAGCAGAAAAGCGAGAACTAGCACAGATACGCAGTATTTT CASRKARTSTDTQYF
many TRBJ1-5 TRBD1 TRBV4-3 TGCGCCAGCAGCCAAGCCCGGACAGGCAACCAGCCCCAGCATTTT CASSQARTGNQPQHF
many TRBJ1-2 TRBD1 TRBV29-1 TGCAGCGCCACCACAGGGGGCCGTGGCTACACCTTC CSATTGGRGYTF
many TRBJ1-4 - TRBV3-1 TGTGCCAGCAGCCAAGGCGAGGCTGAAAAACTGTTTTTT CASSQGEAEKLFF
many TRBJ2-3 TRBD1 TRBV7-2 TGTGCCAGCAGCCCCGGGACAGGGTTCACAGATACGCAGTATTTT CASSPGTGFTDTQYF
many TRBJ2-3 - TRBV24-1 TGTGCCACCAGTGATCGGGTTTTGGCCACAGATACGCAGTATTTT CATSDRVLATDTQYF
few TRBJ1-5 - TRBV5-1 TGCGCCAGCAGCTTGGGGAGCGGAGGGAATCAGCCCCAGCATTTT CASSLGSGGNQPQHF
once TRBJ2-1 TRBD2 TRBV12-3/TRBV12-4 TGTGCCAGCAGAGGACTAGCGGGAGGGTCCGGCTCCTACAATGAGCAGTTCTTC CASRGLAGGSGSYNEQFF
many TRBJ2-7 - TRBV9 TGTGCCGGTGGGGGGATCGGGTACTACGAGCAGTACTTC CAGGGIGYYEQYF
many TRBJ1-5 - TRBV12-3/TRBV12-4 TGTGCCAGCAGCCCTGGTGGGATCGGCAATCAGCCCCAGCATTTT CASSPGGIGNQPQHF
many TRBJ2-2 - TRBV5-6 TGTGCCAGCAGCCTAGCGATCGGGGAGCTGTTTTTT CASSLAIGELFF
many TRBJ1-2 - TRBV20-1 TGCAGTGCTAGAGCATCGGGTAGTTCCGGGGAGGGTAACTATGGCTACACCTTC CSARASGSSGEGNYGYTF
few TRBJ2-7 - TRBV12-3/TRBV12-4 TGTGCCAGCAGTTATTTGGGGGGTGGCTACGAGCAGTACTTC CASSYLGGGYEQYF
many TRBJ2-1 TRBD1 TRBV20-1 TGCAGTGCTAGAGATTCCACGGGACAGTATCGGTTCTTC CSARDSTGQYRFF
many TRBJ1-1 - TRBV19 TGTGCCAGTAGTATAGGTCCAGGGAGGACTGAAGCTTTCTTT CASSIGPGRTEAFF
many TRBJ1-1 - TRBV20-1 TGCAGTGCTAGACGGAATATGAACACTGAAGCTTTCTTT CSARRNMNTEAFF
- TRBJ1-5 - TRBV11-1 TGTGCCAGCAGCTTAGGGCCACGAGGGAAGTGGAGCAATCAGCCCCAGCATTTT CASSLGPRGKWSNQPQHF
few TRBJ2-7 - TRBV5-5 TGTGCCAGCAAACGGGGTCCCCCGTCCGAGCAGTACTTC CASKRGPPSEQYF
many TRBJ1-2 - TRBV10-3 TGTGCCATCAGTGAGTCGAAAACAGAGAATACGTATGGCTATTCCTTC CAISESKTENTYGYSF
- TRBJ1-5 TRBD1 TRBV12-3/TRBV12-4 TGTGCCAGCAGTTTTGGACAGGGTAGCAATCAGCCCCAGCATTTT CASSFGQGSNQPQHF
many TRBJ2-2 - TRBV29-1 TGCAGCGCAAGACAGGACGGGGAGCTGTTTTTT CSARQDGELFF
many TRBJ2-3 - TRBV6-2/TRBV6-3 TGTGCCAGCAGTCCCCAGGACCTATCTAGCACAGATACGCAGTATTTT CASSPQDLSSTDTQYF
many TRBJ1-5 - TRBV21-1 TGTGCCAGCAGCAAAGATCCGGGACGGACAGGGCAGAGCAATCAGCCCCAGCATTTT CASSKDPGRTGQSNQPQHF
many TRBJ1-5 - TRBV10-3 TGTGCCATCAGTGAGTCGGCGGATCAGCCCCAGCATTTT CAISESADQPQHF
many TRBJ2-1 TRBD2 TRBV7-9 TGTGCCAGCAGCCGGGCGACTAGCGGGGCTTCCTACAATGAGCAGTTCTTC CASSRATSGASYNEQFF
many TRBJ2-1 - TRBV5-4 TGTGCCAGCAGTTCTCGTGGATTACGGAACGATGAGCAGTTCTTC CASSSRGLRNDEQFF
few TRBJ2-3 TRBD2 TRBV20-1 TGCAGTGCTAGAGCGACGCCCCCTGGCGGGGGGGCCGCAGATACGCAGTATTTT CSARATPPGGGAADTQYF
few TRBJ2-6 - TRBV27 TGTGCCAGCAGACCGCGGGGGCAGCTCCATCAATCTGGGGCCAACGTCCTGACTTTC CASRPRGQLHQSGANVLTF
many TRBJ2-2 - TRBV7-2 TGTGCCAGCAGCTTAGCAATCTTGAGTACCGGGGAGCTGTTTTTT CASSLAILSTGELFF
many TRBJ2-5 - TRBV7-7 TGTGCTAGCAGCTTACTTGGCGGGGCCGGGGAGACCCAGTACTTC CASSLLGGAGETQYF
many TRBJ2-5 TRBD2 TRBV5-5 TGTGCCAGCAGCACCCAGGGCGGGGGGCAATCGGAGACCCAGTACTTC CASSTQGGGQSETQYF
- TRBJ1-4 TRBD1 TRBV29-1 TGCAGCGGCCGGGACAGGGGTGAAAAACTGTTTTTT CSGRDRGEKLFF
many TRBJ1-5 - TRBV19 TGTGCCAGTAGTACTTGGACTATCTATAGCAATCAGCCCCAGCATTTT CASSTWTIYSNQPQHF
many TRBJ2-3 TRBD2 TRBV7-2 TGTGCCAGCAGCTTAGCGGGGGGGTATGTAGATACGCAGTATTTT CASSLAGGYVDTQYF
many TRBJ2-1 - TRBV15 TGTGCCACCAGCCGGGACTCCTACAATGAGCAGTTCTTC CATSRDSYNEQFF
many TRBJ2-7 - TRBV19 TGTGCCAGTAGTATAGTGGCCGGGGACGAGCAGTACTTC CASSIVAGDEQYF
few TRBJ1-2 TRBD1 TRBV29-1 TGCAGCGTTGAACAGGAGGACAGGGGGGATGGCTACACCTTC CSVEQEDRGDGYTF
few TRBJ2-3 TRBD1 TRBV5-1 TGCGCCAGCAGCCAAGGACAGGTGGGGGCAGATACGCAGTATTTT CASSQGQVGADTQYF
many TRBJ2-1 TRBD2 TRBV20-1 TGCAGTGCCGGCGCGGGGGGGTGGGGGTCCTACAATGAGCAGTTCTTC CSAGAGGWGSYNEQFF
many TRBJ2-7 - TRBV6-6 TGTGCCAGCAGTACAGGGTTCTACGAGCAGTACTTC CASSTGFYEQYF
many TRBJ1-2 TRBD1 TRBV6-5 TGTGCCAGCAGTAACCAGGGGACAGGGAACTATGGCTACACCTTC CASSNQGTGNYGYTF
many TRBJ1-2 - TRBV4-2 TGTGCCAGCAGCCAAGAGGTAGAAGCTGGATATGGCTACACCTTC CASSQEVEAGYGYTF
few TRBJ2-1 - TRBV30 TGTGCCTGGAGTAGGAGGAGCTCCTACAATGAGCAGTTCTTC CAWSRRSSYNEQFF
many TRBJ2-1 - TRBV7-2 TGTGCCAGCAGGTTCGGTACAGGGCACAACAATGAGCAGTTCTTC CASRFGTGHNNEQFF
many TRBJ2-7 TRBD2 TRBV12-3/TRBV12-4 TGTGCCAGCAGTTTATTGCTAGCGGGCGAGCAGTACTTC CASSLLLAGEQYF
many TRBJ1-2 - TRBV5-1 TGCGCCAGCAGCTTGGTGGTCGGTGGGGACTATGGCTACACCTTC CASSLVVGGDYGYTF
many TRBJ1-1 TRBD1 TRBV10-3 TGTGCCATCAGTGAACCGGGACAGGGATGGACTGAAGCTTTCTTT CAISEPGQGWTEAFF